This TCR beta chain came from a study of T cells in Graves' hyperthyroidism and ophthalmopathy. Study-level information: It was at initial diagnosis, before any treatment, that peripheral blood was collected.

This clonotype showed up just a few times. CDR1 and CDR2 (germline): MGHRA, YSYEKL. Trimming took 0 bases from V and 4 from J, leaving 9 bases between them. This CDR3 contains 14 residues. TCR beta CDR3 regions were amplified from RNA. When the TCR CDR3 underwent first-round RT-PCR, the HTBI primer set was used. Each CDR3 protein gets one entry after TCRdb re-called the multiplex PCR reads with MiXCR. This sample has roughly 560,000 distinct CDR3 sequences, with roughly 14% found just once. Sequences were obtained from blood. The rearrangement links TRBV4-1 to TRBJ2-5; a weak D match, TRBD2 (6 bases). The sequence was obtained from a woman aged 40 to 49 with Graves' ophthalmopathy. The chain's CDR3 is CASSQDLGGETQYF. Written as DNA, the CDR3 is TGCGCCAGCAGCCAAGATCTGGGAGGAGAGACCCAGTACTTC.